This TCR beta chain was found in a study of cytomegalovirus exposure and HLA in healthy donors (dated by TCRdb to between 2016 and 2019). Broadly, across the study: According to a later analysis, one platform produced both the roughly 130 validation repertoires and the 670 or so repertoires of the first cohort. The study aimed to test whether signatures of past pathogen exposure could be identified by cataloging public T cell receptors. Besides the first cohort of around 670 subjects, a separate validation cohort made up of 120 different subjects was used. High-throughput TCR immunosequencing, statistical association of individual TCRs with disease status, and machine learning were combined to predict cytomegalovirus infection status. The full study reports these points: The validation cohort had no HLA typing available for a later analysis, so co-occurrence within that cohort was assessed over all 110 or so repertoires. The study gave a list of some 150 TCR beta chains associated with cytomegalovirus. A later analysis found that TCRs clustered in the first cohort also tended to co-occur in the roughly 120 validation repertoires, with approximately 95% of cluster scores above 0. The classifier was reported to diagnose cytomegalovirus status with high specificity and sensitivity in both the original and validation cohorts. According to the authors, the approach could potentially be generalized to other disease states and immunological phenotypes. Most TCR sequences were seen in very few donors, while some public TCRs were found in many individuals. Three of the identified cytomegalovirus-associated TCR beta chains were confirmed in vitro to be specific for cytomegalovirus antigens.

In regard to this clone: It lacks a known antigen. Per-nucleotide qualities are absent, and no much larger clonotype sits a single base away.

Library preparation employed the immunoSEQ multiplex PCR assay. The paper's processing steps were these. A statistical classification framework was built to diagnose cytomegalovirus status from the catalog of TCR beta chain sequences. TCRdb retrieved this table from immuneACCESS and kept in-frame rearrangements only. Not all clones are present; in checked studies, unresolved V genes account for under half, and no reason is known for the remainder. V and J calls and clone size come straight from that table; D and trimming were deduced from the DNA. This sample holds some 140,000 clones; almost 85% were observed only once. The ten largest clonotypes hold about 27% of the sample. Separate from the roughly 700-subject first cohort, the validation cohort of roughly 130 subjects was the group to which the donors belonged. The CDR3, from cysteine to phenylalanine, totals 15 residues. Only the CDR3 DNA stays, 45 bases, in frame from base 1. Unmatched junction bases come to 3, with V trimmed by 0 bases and J by 4 bases. Taken from the germline V gene, the CDR1 and CDR2 loops are MGHRA and YSYEKL.

Recombination linked TRBV4-1 to TRBJ2-4, with 7 bases in between that match TRBD1. Sequencing used PBMCs. This receptor was identified in a man aged 25 to 45 in good health and CMV-seropositive. The CDR3 has the sequence CASSQERQGKNIQYF. The base sequence is TGCGCCAGCAGCCAAGAGAGACAGGGAAAAAACATTCAGTACTTC.